A single TCR beta chain is shown here with its context. This clone was counted only a few times. Its antigen is not yet known. Qualities for individual bases were not recorded, and no much larger clone is one base off. These data originate in a study of blood T cell repertoires in COVID-19 (dated by TCRdb to the early 2020s). Context from the whole study: The collaborator samples originated in the United States, Italy and Spain and spanned the acute and convalescent phases of COVID-19. The samples were drawn from two sources: the first 160 participants of the ongoing ImmuneRACE study, and 1,254 subjects contributed by 6 global collaborators. Deeply sampled blood TCRbeta repertoires from subjects exposed to, actively infected with, or recovered from COVID-19 were included in the dataset. The material from the prospective study consisted of cDNA or gDNA derived from T cells, B-cell-depleted T cells, or PBMCs. Where available, HLA class I and class II types were obtained from metadata supplied by the sample provider rather than from assay-based typing. The repertoires were made available in a free public database intended to serve as a resource for research on the immune response to SARS-CoV-2. A de-identified subject ID, COVID-19 status, age in years and sex were almost always included in the sample metadata.

Broader findings and caveats from the paper: The quantity of clinical and demographic metadata differed by source and by participant and was supplied without curation.

Collaborating institutions collected whole blood in K2EDTA tubes following their own protocols. Collaborator samples were shipped for TCRbeta analysis as frozen whole blood, isolated PBMCs, or DNA extracted from either sample type. After removal of 4 bases from V and 6 bases from J, the junction retains 9 bases not matched to a gene. From cysteine to phenylalanine, the CDR3 is 16 amino acids long. Solely the CDR3 DNA is kept, with 48 bases framed from the first base. CDR1 and CDR2 are drawn from the germline V gene (reference sequence): LGHDT, YNNKEL. TCRbeta CDR3 regions were amplified from genomic DNA by means of the immunoSEQ Assay, a bias-controlled multiplex PCR. For the original study's pipeline: The number of nucleated cells in each sample was estimated by amplification of reference gene primers within the assay. To quantify the absolute abundance of each unique TCRbeta CDR3 rearrangement, sequence reads were collapsed and filtered. For each sample, productive Simpson clonality was calculated by taking the square root of Simpson's diversity index across productive rearrangements. Held by TCRdb, this immuneACCESS table contains in-frame sequences only and omits some clones. Under half of the omission traces to an unresolved V gene where checked; the cause of the rest is unknown. V and J calls and clone size follow that table, whereas D and trimming were derived from the DNA. The sample yields 130,000 to 150,000 clones; 84% were counted once. Together, the top ten hold approximately 4.6% of the sample.

Material for sequencing was peripheral blood. Here the chain combines TRBV3-1 (or the pseudogene TRBV3-2) and TRBJ2-1, and 10 bases in between align with TRBD2. The clonotype was recovered from a human donor in a cohort sampled during active COVID-19. In nucleotide form, the sequence is TGTGCCAGCAGCCCTGACAAGCGGGAGGGCGGCAATGAGCAGTTCTTC. This is translated as CASSPDKREGGNEQFF.